The present entry profiles one T cell receptor (beta chain) with its context. Seattle cases were enrolled at active infection and followed longitudinally. The data derive from a study of blood T cell repertoires in COVID-19. Study at large: There were acute and convalescent COVID-19 samples, and they came from the United States, Italy and Spain. T cells, B-cell-depleted T cells, or PBMCs provided the cDNA or gDNA that served as material.

Trimming at V came to 4 bases and at J to 4 bases, leaving 5 bases not matched to a gene. The CDR3 runs to 14 residues. Germline CDR1 and CDR2: GTSNPN and SVGIG (reference sequence). In the original analysis: Amplification of reference gene primers provided the estimated nucleated cell counts. Produced via immunoSEQ multiplex PCR; TCRdb's table is partial and in-frame only. The V and J calls and clone size were taken over from that table, and D and trimming were inferred from the DNA. The sample holds hundreds of thousands of clones, roughly 86% seen once. This chain connects TRBV30 to TRBJ2-2; 8 bases fit TRBD1. The material sequenced was peripheral blood. The clonotype comes from a woman of 80 years or more with COVID-19, enrolled during active disease. In nucleotides, the CDR3 is TGTGCCTGGACACGGACAGGGTCCACCGGGGAGCTGTTTTTT. Translated: CAWTRTGSTGELFF.